Each of the 20 T cell receptor beta chains below was sequenced from the same sample in a study of T cell changes during pregnancy in multiple sclerosis. Data came from immunoSEQ multiplex PCR; TCRdb stores just in-frame clones and leaves some out. The sample holds tens of thousands of clones, roughly nine tenths seen once. The material sequenced was peripheral blood, taken after pregnancy. The source is a female donor in good health, enrolled as a control in a pregnancy study.

V usage is TRBV7-2 and J usage is TRBJ2-7; 7 positions match TRBD2. This CDR3 region has 14 residues. In germline, CDR1 is SGHTA, CDR2 FQGNSA. V was pared by 5 bases and J by 6 bases, with 10 bases of the junction left unmatched. CDR3 loop: CASSLNMGGSEQYF. In DNA, the CDR3 is TGTGCCAGCAGCCTAAACATGGGGGGGAGCGAGCAGTACTTC.

The chain recombines TRBV28 with TRBJ1-2; tentative D call: TRBD1 (6 bases). The germline V and J ends were trimmed by 5 bases and 8 bases, with 12 bases remaining between them. The CDR3 runs 12 residues. Germline CDR1 and CDR2: MDHEN and SYDVKM. CDR3 nucleotide sequence: TGTGCCAGCAGTCAGGGGATGGACGGCTACACCTTC. Translated, it gives CASSQGMDGYTF.

The rearrangement links TRBV6-5 to TRBJ1-1; D possibly corresponds to TRBD1 (5 bases). Germline V gives CDR1 MNHEY, CDR2 SVGAGI. There are 15 residues in the CDR3. The V and J ends lost 0 bases and 4 bases respectively, with 12 bases between them. CDR3 protein: CASSYSIGGGTEAFF. The CDR3 bases are TGTGCCAGCAGTTACTCGATCGGGGGGGGCACTGAAGCTTTCTTT.

The chain has TRBV12-5 and TRBJ2-2; 11 nucleotides line up with TRBD2. The CDR3 runs to 15 residues. Germline trimming cut 8 bases from V and 6 bases from J; bases unmatched to any gene: 8. The germline gives CDR1 LGHNT, CDR2 FRNRAP. In DNA, the CDR3 is TGTGCTAGTCGTAGCGGGGGGGCCGGAGCCGGGGAGCTGTTTTTT. As protein: CASRSGGAGAGELFF.

The rearrangement uses TRBV2 and TRBJ2-7; 9 bases match TRBD2. CDR1 and CDR2 from the germline V gene are SNHLY and FYNNEI. This CDR3 is built from 16 residues. V was pared by 0 bases and J by 2 bases, with 5 bases of the junction left unmatched. The CDR3 DNA reads TGTGCCAGCAGTGAAGCGCGACTAGCGGTGGCCTACGAGCAGTACTTC. It is translated as CASSEARLAVAYEQYF.

This chain connects TRBV5-4 to TRBJ2-1; 11 nucleotides agree with TRBD2. The CDR3 loop spans 15 amino acids. Germline CDR1 SGHNT, CDR2 YYREEE (reference sequence). The V gene end was trimmed by 4 bases and the J gene end by 4 bases; junction bases not matched to a gene: 4. The CDR3 bases are TGTGCCAGCAGCCAGGGACTAGCGGAATACAATGAGCAGTTCTTC. Translation: CASSQGLAEYNEQFF.

DNA for the CDR3: TGTGCCAGCAGCCCTTTTGGCAGGGCTGGAAACACCATATATTTT. This translates into CASSPFGRAGNTIYF. This chain uses TRBV7-8 with TRBJ1-3, with D possibly TRBD1 on 5 matching bases. The CDR3 consists of 15 residues. The germline CDR1 and CDR2 sequences are SGHVS and FQNEAQ. With 5 bases removed from V and 2 bases from J, the gap between germline ends came to 13 bases.

The V and J genes are TRBV18 and TRBJ2-1; TRBD1 matches 7 bases. This CDR3 contains 15 residues. Germline CDR1 KGHSH, CDR2 LQKENI. V gave up 1 base and J gave up 9 bases; unmatched junction bases: 9. The CDR3 DNA sequence: TGTGCCAGCTCACCACGTCAACAGGGGATCAGTGAGCAGTTCTTC. Protein product: CASSPRQQGISEQFF.

The chain couples TRBV4-2 to TRBJ2-7; 7 nucleotides align to TRBD2. Germline V gene sequence: CDR1 LGHNA, CDR2 YNFKEQ. This CDR3 has 16 residues. V shed 1 base, J shed 1 base, and the junction held 7 bases outside the gene matches. CDR3 protein: CASSQGGGDLSYEQYF. In nucleotides, the CDR3 is TGTGCCAGCAGCCAAGGGGGGGGAGACCTTTCCTACGAGCAGTACTTC.

The sample holds one count of this clone. The V call is TRBV5-6, the J call TRBJ2-7; D is unclear. Germline loops: CDR1 SGHDT, CDR2 YYEEEE. This CDR3 region has 15 residues. V shed 4 bases and J shed 0 bases, with 14 bases lying between them. The CDR3: CASSLSPGNSYEQYF. CDR3 DNA: TGTGCCAGCAGCCTGAGTCCGGGTAACTCCTACGAGCAGTACTTC.

This clone was detected only a few times. This chain links TRBV30 with TRBJ1-6, with 7 bases aligning to TRBD1. With V trimmed by 2 bases and J by 4 bases, 2 bases remained unmatched. Germline CDR1 is GTSNPN and CDR2 is SVGIG (reference sequence). The CDR3 spans 14 residues. The DNA of the CDR3 is TGTGCCTGGAGTCGGGACAGATATAATTCACCCCTCCACTTT. It yields the protein CAWSRDRYNSPLHF. The full variable domain, rest sourced from reference TRBV30 and TRBJ1-6, is SQTIHQWPATLVQPVGSPLSLECTVEGTSNPNLYWYRQAAGRGLQLLFYSVGIGQISSEVPQNLSASRPQDRQFILSSKKLLLSDSGFYLCAWSRDRYNSPLHFGNGTRLTVT.

The rearrangement links TRBV18 to TRBJ2-7; TRBD2 matches 7 bases. CDR1 KGHSH and CDR2 LQKENI come from the germline V gene. The CDR3 contains 15 residues. Trimming took 2 bases from V and 4 from J; bases not matched to a gene: 8. The CDR3 DNA follows: TGTGCCAGCTCACCAATGCGGTCTAGCGGTTACGAGCAGTACTTC. It specifies CASSPMRSSGYEQYF.

The rearrangement joins TRBV25-1 to TRBJ1-2; TRBD1 matches 8 bases. There are 13 residues in the CDR3. Germline V lookup: CDR1 MGHDK, CDR2 SYGVNS. The V gene end was trimmed by 3 bases and the J gene end by 8 bases; junction bases not matched to a gene: 5. This chain's CDR3 is CASSDGQGRGYTF. In nucleotides, the CDR3 is TGTGCCAGCAGTGATGGACAGGGTCGGGGCTACACCTTC.

The chain recombines TRBV10-1 with TRBJ2-7; TRBD1 is a possible D gene (6 bases). This CDR3 is 14 amino acids long. V shed 6 bases and J shed 9 bases, with 21 bases lying between them. CDR1 WNHNN and CDR2 SYGVQD come from the germline V gene (reference sequence). CDR3 bases: TGCGCCAGCAGCCCCAGCCAGGGGTTTACCCTGCAGTACTTC. Translation: CASSPSQGFTLQYF.

Remarks on this clone: Other DNA sequences in this specimen translate into the identical CDR3. The V gene is TRBV6-5, the J gene TRBJ2-7; 10 positions match TRBD1. Germline lookup yields CDR1 MNHEY and CDR2 SVGAGI. After removal of 2 bases from V and 2 bases from J, the junction contained 3 bases not matched to a gene. The CDR3 is made up of 15 amino acids. The CDR3 protein is CASSYRDRGTYEQYF. In DNA, the CDR3 is TGTGCCAGCAGTTACAGGGACAGGGGTACCTACGAGCAGTACTTC.

V gene TRBV30 combines with J gene TRBJ1-2; D is unclear. Germline lookup yields CDR1 GTSNPN and CDR2 SVGIG (reference sequence). The CDR3 spans 13 residues. V shed 1 base and J shed 5 bases, with 11 bases lying between them. CDR3 nucleotide sequence: TGTGCCTGGAGTGACAGTCTTCAATATGGCTACACCTTC. This sequence encodes CAWSDSLQYGYTF.

The rearrangement uses TRBV7-9 and TRBJ1-6, with D perhaps TRBD1 (5 bases). The CDR3 spans 13 residues. The V gene's germline CDR1 is SEHNR and CDR2 FQNEAQ (reference sequence). V was cut by 5 bases and J by 10 bases, with 12 bases left in between. CDR3 nucleotides: TGTGCCAGCAGCCGAATCAGGGAATCACCCCTCCACTTT. Encoded protein: CASSRIRESPLHF.

The CDR3 region has the DNA TGTGCCAGCAGCTTAGGGAACAGTATTGATAACTATGGCTACACCTTC. Residues: CASSLGNSIDNYGYTF. The chain recombines TRBV7-9 with TRBJ1-2; D is undetermined. Germline lookup yields CDR1 SEHNR and CDR2 FQNEAQ (reference sequence). The germline V and J ends were trimmed by 1 base and 1 base, with 13 bases remaining between them. The CDR3 is 16 residues long.

The V call is TRBV9, the J call TRBJ2-2; the D is unclear. The V gene lost 3 bases and the J gene lost 6 bases, with 9 bases spanning the gap. The V gene's germline CDR1 is SGDLS and CDR2 YYNGEE. The CDR3 length is 13 residues. The CDR3 nucleotides read TGTGCCAGCAGCGCGTCTAACCCCGGGGAGCTGTTTTTT. This encodes CASSASNPGELFF.

This clone was recorded only once. Germline and junction disagree at one end, which may indicate a read error. Here the CDR3 reads CASSLDRVGTEAFF. The CDR3, as DNA: TGTGCCAGCAGCCTAGACAGGGTTGGGACTGAAGCTTTCTTT. The genes are TRBV11-2 and TRBJ1-1; 7 nucleotides match TRBD1. Germline V gene lookup returns CDR1 SGHAT and CDR2 FQNNGV. The CDR3 runs to 14 residues. Drawing the rest from reference TRBV11-2 and TRBJ1-1, the complete variable domain is EAGVAQSPRYKIIEKRQSVAFWCNPISGHATLYWYQQILGQGPKLLIQFQNNGVVDDSQLPKDRFSAERLKGVDSTLKIQPAKLEDSAVYLCASSLDRVGTEAFFGQGTRLTVV.